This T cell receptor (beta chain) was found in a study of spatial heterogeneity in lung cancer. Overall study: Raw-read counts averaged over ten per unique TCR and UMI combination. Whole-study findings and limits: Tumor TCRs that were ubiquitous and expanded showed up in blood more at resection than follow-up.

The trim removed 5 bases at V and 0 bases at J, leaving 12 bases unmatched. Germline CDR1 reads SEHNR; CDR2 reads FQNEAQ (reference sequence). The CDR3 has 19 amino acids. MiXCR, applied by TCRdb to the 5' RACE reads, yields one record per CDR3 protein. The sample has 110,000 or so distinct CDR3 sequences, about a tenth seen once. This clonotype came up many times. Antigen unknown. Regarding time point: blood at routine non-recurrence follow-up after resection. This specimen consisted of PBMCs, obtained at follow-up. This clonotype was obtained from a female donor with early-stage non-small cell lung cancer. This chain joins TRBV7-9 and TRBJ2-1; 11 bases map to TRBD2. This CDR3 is CASSPSIRTSGPSYNEQFF. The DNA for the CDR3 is TGTGCCAGCAGCCCCTCCATACGGACTAGCGGGCCCTCCTACAATGAGCAGTTCTTC. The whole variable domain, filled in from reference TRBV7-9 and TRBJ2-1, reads DTGVSQNPRHKITKRGQNVTFRCDPISEHNRLYWYRQTLGQGPEFLTYFQNEAQLEKSRLLSDRFSAERPKGSFSTLEIQRTEQGDSAMYLCASSPSIRTSGPSYNEQFFGPGTRLTVL.